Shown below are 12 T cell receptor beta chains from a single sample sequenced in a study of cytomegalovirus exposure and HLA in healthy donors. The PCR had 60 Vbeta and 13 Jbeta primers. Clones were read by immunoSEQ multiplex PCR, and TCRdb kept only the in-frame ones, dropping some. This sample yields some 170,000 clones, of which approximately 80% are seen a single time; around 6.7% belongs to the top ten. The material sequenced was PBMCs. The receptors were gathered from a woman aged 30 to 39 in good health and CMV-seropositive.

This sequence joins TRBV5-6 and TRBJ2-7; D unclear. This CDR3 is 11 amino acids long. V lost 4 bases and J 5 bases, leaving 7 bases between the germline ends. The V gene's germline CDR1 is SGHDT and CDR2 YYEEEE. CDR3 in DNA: TGTGCCAGCAGCCGGGTGGACGAGCAGTACTTC. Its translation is CASSRVDEQYF.

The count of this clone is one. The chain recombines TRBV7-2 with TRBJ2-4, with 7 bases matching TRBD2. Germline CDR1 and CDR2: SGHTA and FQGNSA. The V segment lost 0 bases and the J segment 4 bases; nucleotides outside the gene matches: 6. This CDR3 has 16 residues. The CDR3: CASSLALGLVKNIQYF. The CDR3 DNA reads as TGTGCCAGCAGCTTAGCGCTCGGACTAGTTAAAAACATTCAGTACTTC.

CDR3 sequence: CAWSWGERDGYTF. The CDR3 DNA follows: TGTGCCTGGAGTTGGGGGGAACGGGATGGCTACACCTTC. The chain combines TRBV30 with TRBJ1-2; D is possibly TRBD1 (5 bases). V lost 2 bases to trimming and J lost 6 bases, with 13 bases between them. CDR3 length equals 13 residues. Looked up from germline, CDR1 is GTSNPN and CDR2 is SVGIG (reference sequence).

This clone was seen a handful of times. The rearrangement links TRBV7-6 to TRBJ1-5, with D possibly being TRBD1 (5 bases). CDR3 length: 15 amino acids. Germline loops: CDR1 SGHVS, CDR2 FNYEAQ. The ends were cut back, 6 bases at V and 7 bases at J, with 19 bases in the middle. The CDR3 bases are TGTGCCAGCAGTCCAACGGGGGGAGGGAGCCAGCCCCAGCATTTT. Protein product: CASSPTGGGSQPQHF.

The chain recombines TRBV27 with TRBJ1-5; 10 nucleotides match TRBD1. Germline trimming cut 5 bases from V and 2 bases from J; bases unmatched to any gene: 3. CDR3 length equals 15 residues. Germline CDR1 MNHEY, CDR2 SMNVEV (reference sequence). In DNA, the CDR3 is TGTGCCAGCAGTACCGGACAGGGGGGCAATCAGCCCCAGCATTTT. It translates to CASSTGQGGNQPQHF.

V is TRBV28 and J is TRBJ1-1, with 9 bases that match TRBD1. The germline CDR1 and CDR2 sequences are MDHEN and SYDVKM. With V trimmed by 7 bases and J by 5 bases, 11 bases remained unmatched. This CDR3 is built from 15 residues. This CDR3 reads CASTYRGLGGTEAFF. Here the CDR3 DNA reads TGTGCCAGCACCTACAGGGGGCTTGGGGGGACTGAAGCTTTCTTT.

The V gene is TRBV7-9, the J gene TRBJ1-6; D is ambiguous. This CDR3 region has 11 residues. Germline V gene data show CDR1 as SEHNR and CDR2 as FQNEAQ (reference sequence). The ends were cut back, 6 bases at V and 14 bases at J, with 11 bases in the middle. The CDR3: CASSSGITLHF. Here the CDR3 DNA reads TGTGCCAGCAGTTCGGGTATAACCCTCCACTTT.

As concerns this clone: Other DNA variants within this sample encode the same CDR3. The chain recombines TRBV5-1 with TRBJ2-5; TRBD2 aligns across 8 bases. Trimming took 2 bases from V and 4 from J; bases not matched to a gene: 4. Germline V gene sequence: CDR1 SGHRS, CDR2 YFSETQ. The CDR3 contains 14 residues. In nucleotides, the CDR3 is TGCGCCAGCAGCTTCGGGACTAGGGGAGAGACCCAGTACTTC. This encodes CASSFGTRGETQYF.

CDR3 DNA sequence: TGTGCCAGTAGTATAGTCCAGGTGGGACAGAATGGCTACACCTTC. Amino acids: CASSIVQVGQNGYTF. The chain couples TRBV19 to TRBJ1-2; TRBD1 matches 7 bases. Germline trimming cut 1 base from V and 6 bases from J; bases unmatched to any gene: 8. This CDR3 has 15 residues. Germline lookup yields CDR1 LNHDA and CDR2 SQIVND (reference sequence).

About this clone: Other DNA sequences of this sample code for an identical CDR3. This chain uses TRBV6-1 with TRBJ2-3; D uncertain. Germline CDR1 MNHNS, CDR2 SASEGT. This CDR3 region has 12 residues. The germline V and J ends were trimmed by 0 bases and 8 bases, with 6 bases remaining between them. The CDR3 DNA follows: TGTGCCAGCAGTGAAGCCCCGGGTACGCAGTATTTT. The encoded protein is CASSEAPGTQYF.

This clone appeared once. CDR3 sequence reads: CASSSPGQTNYGYTF. The CDR3 DNA reads TGCGCCAGCAGCTCACCGGGACAGACAAACTATGGCTACACCTTC. The V and J genes are TRBV5-1 and TRBJ1-2; 7 positions match TRBD1. The CDR3 loop spans 15 amino acids. Losses at the gene ends were 3 bases for V and 2 bases for J; bases not matched to a gene: 7. Per the germline V gene, CDR1 is SGHRS and CDR2 is YFSETQ.

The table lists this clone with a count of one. The CDR3, as DNA: TGCGCCAGCAGCTTGGAGGGGGAGAAGACCCAGTACTTC. Translation gives CASSLEGEKTQYF. The chain carries TRBV5-1 and TRBJ2-5; TRBD1 might be the D (6 bases). This CDR3 contains 13 residues. CDR1 and CDR2 (germline): SGHRS, YFSETQ. Trimming left V 0 bases short and J 6 bases short, with 9 bases between.